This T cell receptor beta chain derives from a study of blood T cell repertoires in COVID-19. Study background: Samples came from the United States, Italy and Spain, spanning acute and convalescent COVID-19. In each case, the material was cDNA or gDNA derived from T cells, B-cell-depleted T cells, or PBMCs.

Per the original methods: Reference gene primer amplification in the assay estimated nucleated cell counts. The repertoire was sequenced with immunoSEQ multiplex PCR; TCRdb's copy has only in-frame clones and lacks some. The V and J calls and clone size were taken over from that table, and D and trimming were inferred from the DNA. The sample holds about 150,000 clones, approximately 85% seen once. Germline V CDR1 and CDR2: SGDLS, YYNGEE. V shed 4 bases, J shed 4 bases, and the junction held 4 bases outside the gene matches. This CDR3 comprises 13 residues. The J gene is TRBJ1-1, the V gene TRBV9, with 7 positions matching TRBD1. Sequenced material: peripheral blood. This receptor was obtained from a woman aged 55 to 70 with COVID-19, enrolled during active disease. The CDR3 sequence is CASSLQGTTEAFF. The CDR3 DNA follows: TGTGCCAGCAGCTTACAGGGGACCACTGAAGCTTTCTTT.